The entry that follows covers one T cell receptor beta chain sequence. The specificity of this receptor is unknown. No much larger clonotype is one base removed from it; base qualities were not supplied. This specimen belongs to a study of shared clonotypes between healthy human individuals (dated by TCRdb to 2018 to 2020). Looking at the study overall: Three men and two women, aged 18 to 49 years, made up the cohort. For each donor, CD4 naive and CD4 memory were each run on three plates, CD8 naive on two plates, and CD8 memory on one plate. To estimate repertoire size and how much clonotypes are shared between individuals, the study performed deep sequencing of blood TCR repertoires from roughly five healthy adults. To increase sequencing depth and limit assay-specific biases, different laboratories used diverse techniques to prepare libraries and sequence TCR repertoires. Per donor, leukapheresis produced somewhere between about 0.8 and 9 billion PBMCs. Points the paper makes about the study in general: Because the study included a small number of donors, the genetic and exposure-history diversity represented was limited. Sampling was limited to blood, and TCR repertoires in tissue likely differ from TCR repertoires in blood. Naive subsets generally had larger estimated clonotype richness than memory subsets did. Based on pairwise subsampling, the degree of clonotype sharing among donors was expected to be affected by sequencing depth. Clonotypes shared by all four sorted-subset donors showed higher generation probabilities than non-shared clonotypes. Even with the large sequencing depth, rarefaction of the sorted-subset datasets indicated that sequencing was incomplete. When four donors were compared, the shared fraction of clonotypes was roughly 5% for naive CD4, about 4% for naive CD8, 2% to 2.5% for memory CD4, and 0.3% to 0.5% for memory CD8.

The donors were healthy, HIV-negative adults who had no recently reported acute infections or vaccinations. Every donor was a Caucasian adult residing in Nashville, Tennessee, USA. CD4+ T cells were enriched through magnetic negative selection, after which naive cells were positively selected on CD45RA and the remaining negative fraction served as the memory subset. After blood collection by leukapheresis, PBMCs were isolated using Ficoll-Histopaque density gradient centrifugation and then cryopreserved in the vapor phase of liquid nitrogen. Analytical flow cytometry was used to check the purity and quantity of each magnetically sorted T cell population. Genomic DNA was isolated from every sorted fraction and measured by UV absorbance on a Nanodrop 2000c. The germline V gene gives CDR1 as SGHRS and CDR2 as YFSETQ. Measured from the cysteine to the phenylalanine, the CDR3 is 13 residues long. Just the 39-base CDR3 DNA is kept, in frame starting at base 1. At the junction V is shortened by 0 bases and J by 10 bases; bases outside the gene matches: 4.

Using the deep immunoSEQ assay, multiplex PCR amplified TCR CDR3 regions from genomic DNA. Extracted genomic DNA from each cell subset was distributed evenly across all wells of several immunoSEQ 96-well plates, and each plate was treated as a replicate. For sorted subsets, about 200 ng genomic DNA, equal to 30,000 or so T cell genomes, was loaded into each replicate PCR. Purified libraries were quantified with a Qubit 3.0 fluorometer, sized on a Bioanalyzer 2100, and re-quantified with the KAPA Library Quantification kit. Each immunoSEQ 96-well plate was sequenced on its own single-read 150-cycle Illumina NextSeq 550 flow cell. Per the original workflow: Because only junctional sequences without quality scores were contained in the immunoSEQ output, filtering matching that applied to full-length reads could not be performed. Sequences were annotated with PyIR, a Python wrapper for IgBLAST v1.9, using IMGT germline references to assign V/J genes and CDR3. Any read was removed if the V/J assignment was weak (E-value above 1e-6), the CDR3 was missing, or the read contained stop codons, out-of-frame junctions, or ambiguous translated residues. A V3J clonotype was defined by an identical inferred V gene, J gene, and CDR3 amino acid sequence. Percentage overlap between repertoires was calculated by dividing the number of shared unique clonotypes by the size of the smaller repertoire. Three approaches were used to assess repertoire richness: RTK rarefaction, the Chao1 estimator, and Recon v2.1 estimates of unobserved clonotypes. Generation probabilities for all TCRbeta clonotypes obtained by the gDNA method from a handful of donors were computed using OLGA. Not all clones reach the TCRdb copy of this immuneACCESS table, which keeps in-frame sequences only. Checked studies attribute under half of the gap to unresolved V genes and leave the rest unexplained. Clonal size and the V and J genes are those of that table, whereas D and trimming came from the DNA. The sample table contains more than 900,000 clones; only one count was recorded for around 78% of them. Roughly 0.62% of the sample rests with the top ten.

The sequence is built from TRBV5-1 and TRBJ2-1, with 7 bases aligning to TRBD2. The TCR sequence derives from a man aged 18 to 30 in good health. Some clones in this sample may be carry-over from other donors' samples. Sequencing used memory CD4+ T cells from PBMCs. This specimen's cell subset or site label, interpreted: CD45RA-negative fraction. The nucleotides read TGCGCCAGCAGCTTGGATAGCGGGCCCGAGCAGTTCTTC. Its translation is CASSLDSGPEQFF. Supplemented by the reference TRBV5-1 and TRBJ2-1 proteins around the CDR3, the complete variable domain is KAGVTQTPRYLIKTRGQQVTLSCSPISGHRSVSWYQQTPGQGLQFLFEYFSETQRNKGNFPGRFSGRQFSNSRSEMNVSTLELGDSALYLCASSLDSGPEQFFGPGTRLTVL.